The clone carrying this TCR beta chain has only a few counts. The antigen remains unidentified. In germline, CDR1 is GTSNPN, CDR2 SVGIG (reference sequence). This CDR3 has 14 amino acids. V lost 2 bases, J lost 9 bases, and 7 bases stayed unmatched. Use of 60 Vbeta and 13 Jbeta primers characterized the PCR. The table came from immunoSEQ multiplex PCR; TCRdb's copy has only in-frame clones and leaves some out. The table includes approximately 160,000 clones, approximately 80% detected once. The data derive from a study of cytomegalovirus exposure and HLA in healthy donors. Study-level findings and limits: Three CMV-associated chains were confirmed in vitro to be specific for CMV antigens.

Material: PBMCs. The rearrangement uses TRBV30 and TRBJ2-1; TRBD2 matches 10 bases. This receptor was identified in a woman aged 50 to 65 in good health and CMV-seropositive. CDR3 coding DNA: TGTGCCTGGAGTTCTAGCGGGGGTCCTGTTGAGCAGTTCTTC. This translates into CAWSSSGGPVEQFF. The entire variable domain, with the rest obtained from reference TRBV30 and TRBJ2-1, is as follows: SQTIHQWPATLVQPVGSPLSLECTVEGTSNPNLYWYRQAAGRGLQLLFYSVGIGQISSEVPQNLSASRPQDRQFILSSKKLLLSDSGFYLCAWSSSGGPVEQFFGPGTRLTVL.